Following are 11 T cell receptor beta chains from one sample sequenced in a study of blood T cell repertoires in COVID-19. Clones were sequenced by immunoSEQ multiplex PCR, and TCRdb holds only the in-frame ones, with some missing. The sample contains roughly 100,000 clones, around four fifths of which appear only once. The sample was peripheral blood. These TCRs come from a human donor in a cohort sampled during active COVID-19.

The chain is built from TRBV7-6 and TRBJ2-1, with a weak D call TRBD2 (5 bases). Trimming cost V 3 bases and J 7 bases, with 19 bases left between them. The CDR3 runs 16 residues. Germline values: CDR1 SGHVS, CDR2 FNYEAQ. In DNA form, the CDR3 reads TGTGCCAGCAGCTTCGGTGGCTTGAGGACTTCGAATGAGCAGTTCTTC. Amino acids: CASSFGGLRTSNEQFF.

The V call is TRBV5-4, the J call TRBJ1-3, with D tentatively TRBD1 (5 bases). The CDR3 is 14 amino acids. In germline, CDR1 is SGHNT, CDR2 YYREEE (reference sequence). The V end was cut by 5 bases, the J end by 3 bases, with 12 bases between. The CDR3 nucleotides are TGTGCCAGCAGTGCTGACAGTAGTGGAAACACCATATATTTT. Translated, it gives CASSADSSGNTIYF.

The CDR3 sequence: CASRGGLAGGSTDTQYF. The CDR3, as DNA: TGTGCCAGCAGAGGGGGACTAGCGGGGGGTAGCACAGATACGCAGTATTTT. V usage is TRBV2 and J usage is TRBJ2-3; 15 bases line up with TRBD2. Germline lookup yields CDR1 SNHLY and CDR2 FYNNEI. V lost 6 bases, J lost 0 bases, and 4 bases stayed unmatched. There are 17 residues in the CDR3.

The CDR3, as DNA: TGTGCCACCCAGGCAGGGACTAGCGGGGGCTATGAGCAGTTCTTC. Translated, it gives CATQAGTSGGYEQFF. The chain has TRBV15 and TRBJ2-1, with 14 nucleotides matching TRBD2. Trimming cost V 8 bases and J 8 bases; bases outside gene matches: 8. Germline V CDR1 and CDR2: LNHNV, YYDKDF (reference sequence). The CDR3 covers 15 residues.

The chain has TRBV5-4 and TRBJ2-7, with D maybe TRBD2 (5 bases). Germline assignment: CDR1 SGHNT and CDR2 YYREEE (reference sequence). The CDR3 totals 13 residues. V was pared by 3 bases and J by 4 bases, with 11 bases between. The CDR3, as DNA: TGTGCCAGCAGCTCGGACTGGAGTTACGAGCAGTACTTC. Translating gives CASSSDWSYEQYF.

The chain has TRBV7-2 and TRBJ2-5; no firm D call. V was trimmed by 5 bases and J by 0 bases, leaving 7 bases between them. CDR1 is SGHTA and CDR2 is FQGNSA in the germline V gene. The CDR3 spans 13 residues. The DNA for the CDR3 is TGTGCCAGCAGCCTAATGTACCAAGAGACCCAGTACTTC. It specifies CASSLMYQETQYF.

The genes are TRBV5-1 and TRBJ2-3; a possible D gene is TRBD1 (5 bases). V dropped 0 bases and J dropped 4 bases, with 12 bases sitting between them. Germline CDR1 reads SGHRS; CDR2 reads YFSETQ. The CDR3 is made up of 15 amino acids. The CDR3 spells CASSLGLAGPDTQYF. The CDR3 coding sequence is TGCGCCAGCAGCTTGGGTCTGGCAGGGCCAGATACGCAGTATTTT.

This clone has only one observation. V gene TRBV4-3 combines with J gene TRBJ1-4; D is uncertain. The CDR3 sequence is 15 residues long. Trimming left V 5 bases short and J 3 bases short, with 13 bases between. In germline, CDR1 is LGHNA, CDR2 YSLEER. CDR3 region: CASSFGVPANEKLFF. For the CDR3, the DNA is TGCGCCAGCAGCTTCGGGGTACCGGCTAATGAAAAACTGTTTTTT.

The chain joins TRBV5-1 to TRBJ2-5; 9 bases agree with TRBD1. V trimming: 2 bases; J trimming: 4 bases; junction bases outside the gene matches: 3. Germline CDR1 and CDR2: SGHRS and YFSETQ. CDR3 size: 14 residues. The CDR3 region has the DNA TGCGCCAGCAGCTTCAGGGGACAGGGAGAGACCCAGTACTTC. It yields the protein CASSFRGQGETQYF.

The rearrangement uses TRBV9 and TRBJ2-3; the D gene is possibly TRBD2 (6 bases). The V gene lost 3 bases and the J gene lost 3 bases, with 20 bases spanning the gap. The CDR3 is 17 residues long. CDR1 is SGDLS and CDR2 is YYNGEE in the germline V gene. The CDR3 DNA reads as TGTGCCAGCAGCGCCCGGGGTAGCGGAATCGGGACAGATACGCAGTATTTT. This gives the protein CASSARGSGIGTDTQYF.

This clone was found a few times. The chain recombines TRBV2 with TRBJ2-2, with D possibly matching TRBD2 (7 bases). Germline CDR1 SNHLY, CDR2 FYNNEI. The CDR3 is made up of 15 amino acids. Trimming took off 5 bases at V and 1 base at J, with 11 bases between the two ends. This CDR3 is CASSWGGRNTGELFF. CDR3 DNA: TGTGCCAGCAGTTGGGGGGGCCGGAACACCGGGGAGCTGTTTTTT. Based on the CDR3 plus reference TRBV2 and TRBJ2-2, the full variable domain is EPEVTQTPSHQVTQMGQEVILRCVPISNHLYFYWYRQILGQKVEFLVSFYNNEISEKSEIFDDQFSVERPDGSNFTLKIRSTKLEDSAMYFCASSWGGRNTGELFFGEGSRLTVL.